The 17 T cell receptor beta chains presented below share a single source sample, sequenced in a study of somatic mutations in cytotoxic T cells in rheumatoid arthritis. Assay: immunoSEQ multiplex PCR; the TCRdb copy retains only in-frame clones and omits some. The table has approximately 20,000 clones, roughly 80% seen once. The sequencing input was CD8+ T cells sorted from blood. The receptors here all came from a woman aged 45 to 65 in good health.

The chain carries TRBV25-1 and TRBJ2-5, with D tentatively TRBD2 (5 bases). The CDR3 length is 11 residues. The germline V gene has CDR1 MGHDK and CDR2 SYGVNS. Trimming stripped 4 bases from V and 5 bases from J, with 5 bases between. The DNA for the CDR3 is TGTGCCAGCAGTGCGGGGGAGACCCAGTACTTC. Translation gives CASSAGETQYF. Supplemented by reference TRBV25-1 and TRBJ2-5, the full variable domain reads EADIYQTPRYLVIGTGKKITLECSQTMGHDKMYWYQQDPGMELHLIHYSYGVNSTEKGDLSSESTVSRIRTEHFPLTLESARPSHTSQYLCASSAGETQYFGPGTRLLVL.

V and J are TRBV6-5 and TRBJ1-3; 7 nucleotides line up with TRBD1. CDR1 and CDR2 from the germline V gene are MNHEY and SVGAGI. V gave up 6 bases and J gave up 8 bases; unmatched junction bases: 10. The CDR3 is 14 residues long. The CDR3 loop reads CASSLQGSADTIYF. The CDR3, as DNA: TGTGCCAGCAGCCTACAGGGGTCGGCGGACACCATATATTTT.

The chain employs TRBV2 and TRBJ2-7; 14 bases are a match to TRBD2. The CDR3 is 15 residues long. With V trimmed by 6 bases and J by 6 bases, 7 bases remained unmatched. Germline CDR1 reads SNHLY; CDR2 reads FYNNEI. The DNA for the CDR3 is TGTGCCAGCAGAGTAGGGACTAGCGGGAGTGGCGAGCAGTACTTC. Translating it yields CASRVGTSGSGEQYF.

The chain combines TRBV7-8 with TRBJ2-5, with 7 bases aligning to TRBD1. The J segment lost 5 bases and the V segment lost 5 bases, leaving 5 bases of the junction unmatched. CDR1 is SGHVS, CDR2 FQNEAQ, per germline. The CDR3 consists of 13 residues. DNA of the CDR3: TGTGCCAGCAGCACGACAGGGTTGGAGACCCAGTACTTC. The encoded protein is CASSTTGLETQYF. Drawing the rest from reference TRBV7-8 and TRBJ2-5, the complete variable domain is GAGVSQSPRYKVAKRGQDVALRCDPISGHVSLFWYQQALGQGPEFLTYFQNEAQLDKSGLPSDRFFAERPEGSVSTLKIQRTQQEDSAVYLCASSTTGLETQYFGPGTRLLVL.

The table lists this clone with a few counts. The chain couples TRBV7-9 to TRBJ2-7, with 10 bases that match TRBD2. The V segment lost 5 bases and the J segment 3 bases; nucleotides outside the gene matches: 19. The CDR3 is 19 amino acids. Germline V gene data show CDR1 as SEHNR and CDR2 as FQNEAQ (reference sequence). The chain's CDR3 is CASSGLAPSGRSLIYEQYF. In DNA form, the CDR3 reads TGTGCCAGCAGCGGGCTGGCGCCTAGCGGGAGATCTTTGATCTACGAGCAGTACTTC.

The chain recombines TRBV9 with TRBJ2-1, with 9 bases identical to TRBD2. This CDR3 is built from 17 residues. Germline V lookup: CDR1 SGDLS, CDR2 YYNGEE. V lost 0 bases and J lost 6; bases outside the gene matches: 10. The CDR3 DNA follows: TGTGCCAGCAGCGTAGGAGGTAGCGGGAGTGGTCCCAATGAGCAGTTCTTC. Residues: CASSVGGSGSGPNEQFF.

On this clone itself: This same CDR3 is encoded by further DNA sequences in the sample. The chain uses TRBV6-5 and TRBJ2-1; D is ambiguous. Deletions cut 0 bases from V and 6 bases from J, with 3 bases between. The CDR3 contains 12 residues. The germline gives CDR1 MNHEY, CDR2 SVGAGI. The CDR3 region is CASSYSGNEQFF. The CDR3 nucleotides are TGTGCCAGCAGTTACTCGGGCAATGAGCAGTTCTTC.

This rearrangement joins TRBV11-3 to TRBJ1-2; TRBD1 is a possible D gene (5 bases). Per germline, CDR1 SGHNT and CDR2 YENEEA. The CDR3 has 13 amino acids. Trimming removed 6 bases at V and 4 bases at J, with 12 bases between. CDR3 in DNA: TGTGCCAGCAGGGGGGGAAGGGCCTATGGCTACACCTTC. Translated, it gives CASRGGRAYGYTF.

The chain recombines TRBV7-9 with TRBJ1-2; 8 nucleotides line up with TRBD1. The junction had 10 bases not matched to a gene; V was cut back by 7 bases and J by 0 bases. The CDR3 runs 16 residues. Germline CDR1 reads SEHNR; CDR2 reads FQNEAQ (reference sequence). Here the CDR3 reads CASTGQGWYPNYGYTF. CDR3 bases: TGTGCCAGCACCGGACAGGGTTGGTACCCTAACTATGGCTACACCTTC.

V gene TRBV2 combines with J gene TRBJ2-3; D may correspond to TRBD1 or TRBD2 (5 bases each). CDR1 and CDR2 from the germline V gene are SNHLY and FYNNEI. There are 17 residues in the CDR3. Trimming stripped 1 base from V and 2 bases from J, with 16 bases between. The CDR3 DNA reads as TGTGCCAGCAGTGAAGGAGAGGGGTCGTACCTCACAGATACGCAGTATTTT. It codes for CASSEGEGSYLTDTQYF.

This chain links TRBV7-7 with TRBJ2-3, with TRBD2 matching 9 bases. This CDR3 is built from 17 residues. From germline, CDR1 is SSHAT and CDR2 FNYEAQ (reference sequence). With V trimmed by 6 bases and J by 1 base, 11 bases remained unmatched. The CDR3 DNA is TGTGCCAGCAGACAGCCGGCTAGCGGGATGGGCACAGATACGCAGTATTTT. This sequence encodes CASRQPASGMGTDTQYF.

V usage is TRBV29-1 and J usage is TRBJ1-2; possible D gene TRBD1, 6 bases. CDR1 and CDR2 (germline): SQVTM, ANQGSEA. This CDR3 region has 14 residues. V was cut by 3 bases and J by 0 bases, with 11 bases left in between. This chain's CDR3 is CSVDRGASNYGYTF. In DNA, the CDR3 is TGCAGCGTTGATAGGGGGGCCTCTAACTATGGCTACACCTTC.

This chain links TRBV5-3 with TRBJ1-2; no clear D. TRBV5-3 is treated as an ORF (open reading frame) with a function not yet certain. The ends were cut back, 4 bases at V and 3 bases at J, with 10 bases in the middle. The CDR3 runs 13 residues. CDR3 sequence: CARSRPGHYGYTF. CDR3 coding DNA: TGTGCCAGAAGCCGCCCCGGGCACTATGGCTACACCTTC.

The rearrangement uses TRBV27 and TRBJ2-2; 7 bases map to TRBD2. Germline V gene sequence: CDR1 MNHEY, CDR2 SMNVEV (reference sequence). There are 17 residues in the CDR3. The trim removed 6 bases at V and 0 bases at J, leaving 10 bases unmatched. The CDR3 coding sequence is TGTGCCAGCAGCCGAACCGGGGGGAGACCGAACACCGGGGAGCTGTTTTTT. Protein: CASSRTGGRPNTGELFF.

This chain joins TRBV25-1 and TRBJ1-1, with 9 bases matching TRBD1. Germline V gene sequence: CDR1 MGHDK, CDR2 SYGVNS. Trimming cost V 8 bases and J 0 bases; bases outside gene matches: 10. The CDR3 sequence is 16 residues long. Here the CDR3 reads CASEPGQGVMNTEAFF. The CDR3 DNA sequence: TGTGCCAGCGAACCGGGACAGGGCGTAATGAACACTGAAGCTTTCTTT.

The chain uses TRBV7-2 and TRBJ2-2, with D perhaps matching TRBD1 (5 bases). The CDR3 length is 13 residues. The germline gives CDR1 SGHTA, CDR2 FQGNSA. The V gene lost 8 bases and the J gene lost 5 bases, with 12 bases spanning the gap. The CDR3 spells CASLTGWTGELFF. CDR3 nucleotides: TGTGCCAGCCTCACAGGATGGACCGGGGAGCTGTTTTTT.

The CDR3 DNA sequence: TGTGCCAGCAGCTTAGGCCTTGAGGACAAAGTCCGGGGCTACACCTTC. It yields the protein CASSLGLEDKVRGYTF. The chain employs TRBV13 and TRBJ1-2; D perhaps matches TRBD1 (5 bases). The CDR3 covers 16 residues. V was cut by 0 bases and J by 8 bases, with 19 bases left in between. CDR1 is PRHDT, CDR2 FYEKMQ, per germline (reference sequence).